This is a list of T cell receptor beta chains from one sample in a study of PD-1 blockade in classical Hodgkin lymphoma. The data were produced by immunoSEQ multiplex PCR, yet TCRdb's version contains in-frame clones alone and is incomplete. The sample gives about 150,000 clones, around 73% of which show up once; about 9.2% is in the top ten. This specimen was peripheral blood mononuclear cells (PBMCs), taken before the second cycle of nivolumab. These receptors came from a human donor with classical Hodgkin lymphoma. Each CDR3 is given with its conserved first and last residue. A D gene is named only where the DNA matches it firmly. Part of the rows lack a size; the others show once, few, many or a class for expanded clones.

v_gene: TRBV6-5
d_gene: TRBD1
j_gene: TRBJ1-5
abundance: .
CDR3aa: CASSMGQGANQPQHF
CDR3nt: TGTGCCAGCAGCATGGGACAGGGGGCGAATCAGCCCCAGCATTTT

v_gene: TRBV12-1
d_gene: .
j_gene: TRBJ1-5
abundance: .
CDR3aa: CASSFTRASNQPQHF
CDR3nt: TGTGCCAGCAGCTTTACCAGGGCGAGCAATCAGCCCCAGCATTTT

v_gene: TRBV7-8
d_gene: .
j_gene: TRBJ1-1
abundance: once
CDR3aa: CASSLLGASTEAFF
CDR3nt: TGTGCCAGCAGCTTACTGGGGGCGAGCACTGAAGCTTTCTTT

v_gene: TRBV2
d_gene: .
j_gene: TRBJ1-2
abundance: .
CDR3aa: CASSDTQGVYGYTF
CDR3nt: TGTGCCAGCAGTGATACACAGGGCGTCTATGGCTACACCTTC

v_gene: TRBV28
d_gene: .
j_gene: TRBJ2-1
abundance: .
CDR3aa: CASSLYNEQFF
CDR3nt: TGTGCCAGCAGTTTATACAATGAGCAGTTCTTC

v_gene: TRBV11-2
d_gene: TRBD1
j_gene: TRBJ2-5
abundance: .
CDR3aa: CASSLGQQETQYF
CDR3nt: TGTGCCAGCAGCTTGGGACAGCAAGAGACCCAGTACTTC

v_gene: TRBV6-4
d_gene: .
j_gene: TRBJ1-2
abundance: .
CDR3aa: CASSDSEGSGYTF
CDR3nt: TGTGCCAGCAGTGACTCGGAGGGGAGCGGCTACACCTTC

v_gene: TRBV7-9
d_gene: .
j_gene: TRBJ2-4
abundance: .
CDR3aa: CASSLGQEIAKNIQYF
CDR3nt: TGTGCCAGCAGCTTAGGACAGGAAATAGCCAAAAACATTCAGTACTTC

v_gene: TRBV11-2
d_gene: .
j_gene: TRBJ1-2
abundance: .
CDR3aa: CASSLVQFYGYTF
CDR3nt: TGTGCCAGCAGCTTAGTACAGTTTTATGGCTACACCTTC

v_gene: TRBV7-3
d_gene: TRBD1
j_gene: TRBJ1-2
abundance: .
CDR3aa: CASSFRGDYGYTF
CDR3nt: TGTGCCAGCAGCTTCAGGGGGGACTATGGCTACACCTTC

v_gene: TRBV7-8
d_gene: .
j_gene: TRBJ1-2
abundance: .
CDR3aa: CASTEAGYGYTF
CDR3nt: TGTGCCAGCACGGAAGCAGGGTATGGCTACACCTTC

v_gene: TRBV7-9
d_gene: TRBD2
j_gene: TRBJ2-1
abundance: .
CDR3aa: CASSLLPGLALFDEQFF
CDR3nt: TGTGCCAGCAGCTTACTCCCGGGACTAGCTTTATTCGATGAGCAGTTCTTC

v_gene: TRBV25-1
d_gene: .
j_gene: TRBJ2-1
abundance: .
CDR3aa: CASSVSLSYNEQFF
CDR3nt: TGTGCCAGCAGTGTGAGTCTATCCTACAATGAGCAGTTCTTC

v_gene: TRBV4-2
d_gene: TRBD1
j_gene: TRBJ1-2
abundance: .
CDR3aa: CASSQDSRTGSHYGYTF
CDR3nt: TGTGCCAGCAGCCAAGATTCGCGGACAGGGAGTCACTATGGCTACACCTTC

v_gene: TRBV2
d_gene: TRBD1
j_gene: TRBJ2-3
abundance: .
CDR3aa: CASNPTGVGADTQYF
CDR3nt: TGTGCCAGCAATCCCACAGGGGTGGGTGCAGATACGCAGTATTTT

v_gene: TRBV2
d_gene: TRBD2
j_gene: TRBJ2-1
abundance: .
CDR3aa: CASSVLAVPREQFF
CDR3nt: TGTGCCAGCAGTGTACTAGCGGTCCCCAGGGAGCAGTTCTTC

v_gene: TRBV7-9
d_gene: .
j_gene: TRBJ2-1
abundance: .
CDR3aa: CASSNNEQFF
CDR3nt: TGTGCCAGCAGCAACAATGAGCAGTTCTTC

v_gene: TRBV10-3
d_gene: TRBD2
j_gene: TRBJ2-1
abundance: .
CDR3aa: CAISEKAGDYNEQFF
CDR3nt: TGTGCCATCAGTGAGAAAGCGGGAGACTACAATGAGCAGTTCTTC

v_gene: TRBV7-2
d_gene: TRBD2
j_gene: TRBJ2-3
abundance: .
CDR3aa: CASSSLAGGPDTQYF
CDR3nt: TGTGCCAGCAGCTCGCTAGCGGGAGGGCCGGATACGCAGTATTTT

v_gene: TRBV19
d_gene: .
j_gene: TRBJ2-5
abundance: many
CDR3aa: CATSWAPEETQYF
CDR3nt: TGTGCCACCTCATGGGCACCGGAGGAGACCCAGTACTTC

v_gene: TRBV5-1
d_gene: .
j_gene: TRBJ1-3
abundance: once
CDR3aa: CASSPRDTGNTIYF
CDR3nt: TGCGCCAGCAGCCCCCGGGACACTGGAAACACCATATATTTT

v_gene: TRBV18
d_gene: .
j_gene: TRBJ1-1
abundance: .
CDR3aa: CASRDKASTEAFF
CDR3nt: TGTGCCAGCCGTGACAAGGCGAGCACTGAAGCTTTCTTT

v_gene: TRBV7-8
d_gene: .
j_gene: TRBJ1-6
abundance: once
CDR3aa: CASSLGGSYNSPLHF
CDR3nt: TGTGCCAGCAGCTTAGGGGGGTCCTATAATTCACCCCTCCACTTT

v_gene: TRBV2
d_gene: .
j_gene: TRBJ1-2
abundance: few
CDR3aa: CASSPLDYGYTF
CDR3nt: TGTGCCAGCAGCCCCTTGGACTATGGCTACACCTTC

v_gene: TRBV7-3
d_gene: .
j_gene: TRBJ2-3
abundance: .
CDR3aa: CASSLRPYGSDTQYF
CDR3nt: TGTGCCAGCAGCTTAAGGCCGTACGGCTCAGATACGCAGTATTTT

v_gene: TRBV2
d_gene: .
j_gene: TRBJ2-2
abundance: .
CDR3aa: CASAELANTGELFF
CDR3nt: TGTGCCAGCGCGGAGTTAGCGAACACCGGGGAGCTGTTTTTT

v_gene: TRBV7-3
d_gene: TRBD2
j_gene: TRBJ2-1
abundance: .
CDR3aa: CASSLRAGLAAFNSYNEQFF
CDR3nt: TGTGCCAGCAGCTTAAGAGCTGGACTAGCGGCTTTTAACTCCTACAATGAGCAGTTCTTC

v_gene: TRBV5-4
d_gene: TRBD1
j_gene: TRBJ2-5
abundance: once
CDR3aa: CASSSTGIRQETQYF
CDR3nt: TGTGCCAGCAGCTCGACAGGGATTCGCCAAGAGACCCAGTACTTC

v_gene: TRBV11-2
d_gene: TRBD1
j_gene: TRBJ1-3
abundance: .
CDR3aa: CASSLGRRDSDSGNTIYF
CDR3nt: TGTGCCAGCAGCTTAGGCCGTCGGGACAGCGACTCTGGAAACACCATATATTTT

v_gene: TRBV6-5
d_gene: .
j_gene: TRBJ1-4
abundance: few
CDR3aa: CASSKLRVLNEKLFF
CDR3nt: TGTGCCAGCAGTAAACTCAGGGTTCTTAATGAAAAACTGTTTTTT

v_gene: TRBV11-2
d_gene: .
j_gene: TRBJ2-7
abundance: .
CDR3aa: CASSLSLAYEQYF
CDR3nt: TGTGCCAGCAGCTTATCTCTCGCCTACGAGCAGTACTTC

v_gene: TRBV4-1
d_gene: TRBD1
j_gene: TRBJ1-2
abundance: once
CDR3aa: CASSQAGGLDRGTYGYTF
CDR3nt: TGCGCCAGCAGCCAAGCGGGAGGATTAGACAGGGGGACCTATGGCTACACCTTC

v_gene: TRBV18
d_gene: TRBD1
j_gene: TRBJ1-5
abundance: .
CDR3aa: CASSPQTGVNQPQHF
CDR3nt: TGTGCCAGCTCACCGCAAACAGGGGTCAATCAGCCCCAGCATTTT

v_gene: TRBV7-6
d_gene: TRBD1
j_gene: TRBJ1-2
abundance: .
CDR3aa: CASSARGAGVYGYTF
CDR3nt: TGTGCCAGCAGCGCCAGGGGGGCCGGGGTCTATGGCTACACCTTC

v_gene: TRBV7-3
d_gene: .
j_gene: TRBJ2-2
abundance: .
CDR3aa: CASSRSANTGELFF
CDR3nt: TGTGCCAGCAGCCGAAGTGCGAACACCGGGGAGCTGTTTTTT

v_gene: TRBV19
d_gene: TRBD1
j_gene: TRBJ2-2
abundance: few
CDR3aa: CATSLRTGGTGELFF
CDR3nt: TGTGCCACTTCTTTACGGACAGGGGGCACCGGGGAGCTGTTTTTT

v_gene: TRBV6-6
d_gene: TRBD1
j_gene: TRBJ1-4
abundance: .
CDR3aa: CASSYSGQGKKLFF
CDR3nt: TGTGCCAGCAGTTACTCGGGACAGGGGAAGAAACTGTTTTTT

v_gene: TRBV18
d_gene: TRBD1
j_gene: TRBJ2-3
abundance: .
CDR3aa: CASSPPGTALTDTQYF
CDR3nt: TGTGCCAGCTCACCACCGGGGACAGCCCTCACAGATACGCAGTATTTT

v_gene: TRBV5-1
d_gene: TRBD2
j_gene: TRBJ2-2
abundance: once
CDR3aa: CASRAGLATGELFF
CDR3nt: TGCGCCAGCCGCGCGGGACTAGCAACCGGGGAGCTGTTTTTT

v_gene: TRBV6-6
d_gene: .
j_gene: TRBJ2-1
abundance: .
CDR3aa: CASSYFSANFYNEQFF
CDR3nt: TGTGCCAGCAGTTACTTTTCTGCTAATTTCTACAATGAGCAGTTCTTC

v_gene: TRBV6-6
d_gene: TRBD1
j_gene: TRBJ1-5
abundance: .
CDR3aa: CASRGTVNQPQHF
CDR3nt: TGTGCCAGCAGGGGGACAGTCAATCAGCCCCAGCATTTT

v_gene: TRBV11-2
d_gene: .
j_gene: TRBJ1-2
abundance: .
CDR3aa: CASSLVRGSHYGYTF
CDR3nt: TGTGCCAGCAGCTTAGTCAGGGGATCTCACTATGGCTACACCTTC

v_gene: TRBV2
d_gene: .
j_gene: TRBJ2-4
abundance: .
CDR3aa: CASSAETRAKNIQYF
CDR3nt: TGTGCCAGCAGTGCCGAGACACGGGCCAAAAACATTCAGTACTTC

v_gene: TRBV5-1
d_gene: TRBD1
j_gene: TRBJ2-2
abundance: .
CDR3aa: CASSPSGTANTGELFF
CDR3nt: TGCGCCAGCTCCCCCTCCGGGACAGCGAACACCGGGGAGCTGTTTTTT

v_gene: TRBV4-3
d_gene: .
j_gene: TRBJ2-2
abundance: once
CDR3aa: CASSSYRDPTGELFF
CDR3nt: TGCGCCAGCAGCTCCTATCGGGATCCAACCGGGGAGCTGTTTTTT

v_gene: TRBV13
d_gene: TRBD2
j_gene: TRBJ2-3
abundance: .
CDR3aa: CASSLDVAGDITDTQYF
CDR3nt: TGTGCCAGCAGCTTAGATGTAGCGGGAGACATCACAGATACGCAGTATTTT

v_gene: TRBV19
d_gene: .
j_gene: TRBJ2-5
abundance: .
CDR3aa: CASSGLGANQETQYF
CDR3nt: TGTGCCAGTAGTGGGCTCGGGGCGAACCAAGAGACCCAGTACTTC

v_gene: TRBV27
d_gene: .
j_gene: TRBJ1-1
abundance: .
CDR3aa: CASSSLGYLEQAFF
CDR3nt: TGTGCCAGCAGTTCCCTCGGGTACTTAGAGCAGGCTTTCTTT

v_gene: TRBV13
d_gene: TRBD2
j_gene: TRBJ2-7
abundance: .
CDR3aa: CASSLEGTSSYEQYF
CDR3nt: TGTGCCAGCAGCTTAGAGGGGACTAGCTCCTACGAGCAGTACTTC

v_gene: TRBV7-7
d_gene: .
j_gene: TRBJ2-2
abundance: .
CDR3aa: CASRGTANTGELFF
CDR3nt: TGTGCCAGCCGGGGGACGGCGAACACCGGGGAGCTGTTTTTT

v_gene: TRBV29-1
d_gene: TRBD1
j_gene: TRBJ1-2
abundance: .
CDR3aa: CSVLPTGRNGYTF
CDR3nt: TGCAGTGTGCTTCCGACAGGGAGAAATGGCTACACCTTC

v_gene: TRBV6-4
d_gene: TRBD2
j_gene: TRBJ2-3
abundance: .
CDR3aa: CASSAGTSGGSTDTQYF
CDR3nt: TGTGCCAGCAGTGCCGGGACTAGCGGGGGCAGCACAGATACGCAGTATTTT

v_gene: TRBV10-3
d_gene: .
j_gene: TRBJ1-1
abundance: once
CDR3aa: CATTFRGGSAEAFF
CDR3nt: TGTGCCACCACGTTCCGGGGCGGTAGCGCTGAAGCTTTCTTT

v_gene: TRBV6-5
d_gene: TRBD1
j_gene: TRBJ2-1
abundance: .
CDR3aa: CASSYARDSPYNEQFF
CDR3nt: TGTGCCAGCAGTTACGCCCGGGACAGTCCCTACAATGAGCAGTTCTTC

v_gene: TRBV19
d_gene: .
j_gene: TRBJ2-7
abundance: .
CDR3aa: CASSIGMGPTYEQYF
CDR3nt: TGTGCCAGTAGTATCGGGATGGGCCCAACGTACGAGCAGTACTTC